The 25 T cell receptor beta chains below come from one sample, sequenced in a study of blood T cell repertoires in COVID-19. The repertoire was sequenced with immunoSEQ multiplex PCR; TCRdb's copy has only in-frame clones and lacks some. The top ten clones hold 7.2% of a sample with over 15,000 clones, roughly 89% of them seen once. The sample comprised peripheral blood. Receptor source: a human donor in a cohort sampled during active COVID-19.

The chain employs TRBV18 and TRBJ2-2, with a weak D call TRBD2 (5 bases). Germline lookup yields CDR1 KGHSH and CDR2 LQKENI. Trimming removed 4 bases from V and 1 base from J, with 10 bases in between. The CDR3 spans 15 residues. The CDR3 DNA reads as TGTGCCAGCTCACTCCGGACTGGGAACACCGGGGAGCTGTTTTTT. Its translation: CASSLRTGNTGELFF.

The chain is built from TRBV27 and TRBJ1-2; no clear D. Germline V gene data show CDR1 as MNHEY and CDR2 as SMNVEV (reference sequence). This CDR3 has 16 residues. V dropped 0 bases and J dropped 2 bases, with 13 bases sitting between them. The chain's CDR3 is CASSLSPRLGNYGYTF. The CDR3 DNA follows: TGTGCCAGCAGTTTATCCCCCAGGCTGGGCAACTATGGCTACACCTTC.

The chain joins TRBV7-9 to TRBJ1-1; 10 bases are a match to TRBD1. Per the germline V gene, CDR1 is SEHNR and CDR2 is FQNEAQ (reference sequence). There are 17 residues in the CDR3. The V segment lost 1 base and the J segment 4 bases; nucleotides outside the gene matches: 9. The CDR3 here is CASSLGGTGARATEAFF. DNA of the CDR3: TGTGCCAGCAGCTTAGGGGGGACAGGGGCGCGGGCCACTGAAGCTTTCTTT.

The rearrangement links TRBV6-5 to TRBJ1-1; 10 bases fit TRBD1. The CDR3 runs 16 residues. J gave up 1 base and V 2 bases, and 4 bases lay outside the gene matches. In germline, CDR1 is MNHEY, CDR2 SVGAGI. The CDR3 protein is CASSYIRTGGNTEAFF. DNA of the CDR3: TGTGCCAGCAGTTACATCAGGACAGGGGGGAACACTGAAGCTTTCTTT.

V is TRBV5-6 and J is TRBJ2-3; D perhaps matches TRBD1 (6 bases). The ends were cut back, 6 bases at V and 5 bases at J, with 19 bases in the middle. The CDR3 length is 15 residues. Germline V gene data show CDR1 as SGHDT and CDR2 as YYEEEE. This CDR3 is CASNLQGIVGDTQYF. Written as DNA, the CDR3 is TGTGCCAGCAACTTACAGGGAATCGTGGGAGATACGCAGTATTTT.

This clone is judged medium-sized. The V and J genes are TRBV7-9 and TRBJ2-7, with 7 nucleotides matching TRBD1. CDR1 is SEHNR and CDR2 is FQNEAQ in the germline V gene (reference sequence). The CDR3 length is 15 residues. The trim removed 7 bases at V and 4 bases at J, leaving 13 bases unmatched. In DNA, the CDR3 is TGTGCCAGCACCCCAACCGAAGGGGGCGCATACGAGCAGTACTTC. Translation: CASTPTEGGAYEQYF.

The V gene is TRBV4-2, the J gene TRBJ2-4, with 7 bases aligning to TRBD1. V dropped 1 base and J dropped 3; count of bases not matched to a gene: 6. The CDR3 has 16 residues. Germline V lookup: CDR1 LGHNA, CDR2 YNFKEQ. The CDR3 DNA is TGTGCCAGCAGCCAAGTCCGAGGGGGCGACAAAAACATTCAGTACTTC. It specifies CASSQVRGGDKNIQYF.

The chain combines TRBV11-2 with TRBJ2-1; the match to TRBD2 covers 10 bases. V lost 5 bases and J lost 4; bases outside the gene matches: 11. Germline V CDR1 and CDR2: SGHAT, FQNNGV. CDR3 size: 17 residues. CDR3 nucleotides: TGTGCCAGCAGCCCGACGGGCGGACTAGCGGAATACAATGAGCAGTTCTTC. This codes for CASSPTGGLAEYNEQFF.

This chain joins TRBV5-1 and TRBJ1-1, with D tentatively TRBD1 (5 bases). Germline CDR1 and CDR2: SGHRS and YFSETQ. This CDR3 is 15 amino acids long. Between the trimmed V and J ends, which lost 0 bases and 0 bases, there was a span of 9 bases. CDR3 in amino acids: CASSLVGGLNTEAFF. The CDR3 DNA is TGCGCCAGCAGCTTGGTCGGGGGATTGAACACTGAAGCTTTCTTT.

V gene TRBV7-2 combines with J gene TRBJ2-7, with 7 bases lining up with TRBD1. Germline V gene lookup returns CDR1 SGHTA and CDR2 FQGNSA. The ends lost 2 bases at V and 6 bases at J; junction bases unmatched: 7. This CDR3 is built from 14 residues. In DNA form, the CDR3 reads TGTGCCAGCAGCTTAAGACAGGGTTCGGCCGAGCAGTACTTC. This gives the protein CASSLRQGSAEQYF.

A single count supports this clone. This rearrangement joins TRBV3-1 (or the pseudogene TRBV3-2) to TRBJ2-7; 9 bases align to TRBD2. V shed 1 base, J shed 9 bases, and the junction held 7 bases outside the gene matches. The CDR3 runs to 14 residues. The germline V gene encodes CDR1 LGHDT and CDR2 YNNKEL (reference sequence). This CDR3 reads CASSQVPLAGMQYF. CDR3 DNA: TGTGCCAGCAGCCAAGTCCCTCTAGCGGGGATGCAGTACTTC.

The chain combines TRBV11-2 with TRBJ1-5; tentatively, D is TRBD1 (6 bases). V was shortened by 6 bases and J by 1 base, with 10 bases between the two germline ends. Germline V lookup: CDR1 SGHAT, CDR2 FQNNGV. CDR3 size: 14 residues. CDR3 sequence (DNA): TGTGCCAGCAGTCGGACAGACAGCAATCAGCCCCAGCATTTT. Amino acid sequence: CASSRTDSNQPQHF. Together with reference TRBV11-2 and TRBJ1-5, the CDR3 gives the full variable domain: EAGVAQSPRYKIIEKRQSVAFWCNPISGHATLYWYQQILGQGPKLLIQFQNNGVVDDSQLPKDRFSAERLKGVDSTLKIQPAKLEDSAVYLCASSRTDSNQPQHFGDGTRLSIL.

The chain carries TRBV11-2 and TRBJ1-3; D gene uncertain. With 6 bases removed from V and 0 bases from J, the gap between germline ends came to 9 bases. CDR1 is SGHAT and CDR2 is FQNNGV in the germline V gene. The CDR3 spans 14 residues. The CDR3 reads CASSLKSSGNTIYF. CDR3 sequence (DNA): TGTGCCAGCAGTCTAAAAAGCTCTGGAAACACCATATATTTT.

The V gene is TRBV7-2, the J gene TRBJ2-5; no firm D call. Germline V gives CDR1 SGHTA, CDR2 FQGNSA. The ends were cut back, 3 bases at V and 4 bases at J, with 15 bases in the middle. The CDR3 covers 15 residues. This chain's CDR3 is CASSLRRPGGETQYF. Here the CDR3 DNA reads TGTGCCAGCAGCTTGCGTAGGCCCGGCGGAGAGACCCAGTACTTC.

The rearrangement uses TRBV5-1 and TRBJ2-7, with TRBD1 identical over 9 bases. CDR1 is SGHRS and CDR2 is YFSETQ in the germline V gene. With V trimmed by 4 bases and J by 0 bases, 11 bases remained unmatched. The CDR3 loop spans 17 amino acids. CDR3 loop: CASSMSRDRVSSYEQYF. The CDR3 nucleotides read TGCGCCAGCAGCATGTCCCGGGACAGGGTTAGCTCCTACGAGCAGTACTTC.

Only one count was recorded for this clone. The CDR3 nucleotides are TGTGCCACCAGCAGAGATAGCGGGAGGGCCTTCTCCTACGAGCAGTACTTC. It specifies CATSRDSGRAFSYEQYF. The chain joins TRBV15 to TRBJ2-7, with TRBD2 matching 11 bases. This CDR3 has 17 amino acids. CDR1 is LNHNV and CDR2 is YYDKDF in the germline V gene (reference sequence). Trimming cost V 0 bases and J 0 bases; bases outside gene matches: 4.

The rearrangement links TRBV5-1 to TRBJ2-5; TRBD1 aligns across 12 bases. With V trimmed by 5 bases and J by 5 bases, 10 bases remained unmatched. Germline CDR1 SGHRS, CDR2 YFSETQ. This CDR3 has 16 residues. The CDR3 coding sequence is TGCGCCAGCAGATCACCGGGACAGGGGGCAGGGGAGACCCAGTACTTC. Its translation: CASRSPGQGAGETQYF.

This sequence joins TRBV21-1 and TRBJ1-2. TRBV21-1 is a documented pseudogene. The CDR3 sequence is 13 residues long. The CDR3 DNA reads as TGTGCCAGCAGCAAGTCAGGGAGGTATGGCTACACCTTC. Protein product: CASSKSGRYGYTF.

The J gene is TRBJ2-2, the V gene TRBV7-3; 8 bases fit TRBD2. The CDR3 has 15 residues. Per germline, CDR1 SGHTA and CDR2 FQGTGA. The junction had 7 bases not matched to a gene; V was cut back by 5 bases and J by 5 bases. As DNA, the CDR3 is TGTGCCAGCAGCCTACCCGGGGGGGGAACCGGGGAGCTGTTTTTT. Translation gives CASSLPGGGTGELFF.

The chain joins TRBV19 to TRBJ2-7; TRBD2 agrees at 7 bases. Germline V gene data show CDR1 as LNHDA and CDR2 as SQIVND (reference sequence). The V and J ends lost 6 bases and 0 bases, in that order; junction bases with no gene match: 8. The CDR3 spans 15 residues. The CDR3 here is CASRVAGRSSYEQYF. The CDR3 bases are TGTGCCAGTAGGGTCGCCGGGAGGAGCTCCTACGAGCAGTACTTC.

V gene TRBV7-9 combines with J gene TRBJ2-1, with D maybe TRBD1 (6 bases). The germline V and J ends were trimmed by 4 bases and 9 bases, with 19 bases remaining between them. The CDR3 consists of 15 residues. Germline CDR1 and CDR2: SEHNR and FQNEAQ (reference sequence). CDR3 residues: CASSSSGTFLAEQFF. DNA for the CDR3: TGTGCCAGCAGCTCATCCGGGACATTCCTCGCTGAGCAGTTCTTC.

This chain links TRBV15 with TRBJ2-1; 7 bases are shared with TRBD1. Germline lookup yields CDR1 LNHNV and CDR2 YYDKDF (reference sequence). V was pared by 9 bases and J by 6 bases, with 8 bases of the junction left unmatched. The CDR3 totals 13 residues. The DNA of the CDR3 is TGTGCCACTCGAGAGGGGGCCGGCAATGAGCAGTTCTTC. This encodes CATREGAGNEQFF.

V gene TRBV30 combines with J gene TRBJ2-3; 10 bases agree with TRBD2. Germline CDR1 GTSNPN, CDR2 SVGIG (reference sequence). The CDR3 contains 14 residues. The CDR3 region has the DNA TGTGTCCTGAGCCCAGCGGGGGGGCAAAATACGCAGTATTTT. This encodes CVLSPAGGQNTQYF.

The rearrangement joins TRBV2 to TRBJ2-6; D not resolved. CDR3 size: 12 residues. Germline V CDR1 and CDR2: SNHLY, FYNNEI. Trimming cost V 6 bases and J 4 bases, with 4 bases left between them. The CDR3 loop is CASSVGANVLTF. For the CDR3, the DNA is TGTGCCAGCAGCGTCGGGGCCAACGTCCTGACTTTC.

The CDR3 region has the DNA TGTGCCAGCAGTTACGGCCTAGCGCGCAGCACTGAAGCTTTCTTT. Amino acids: CASSYGLARSTEAFF. The V call is TRBV6-5, the J call TRBJ1-1; no definite D call. There are 15 residues in the CDR3. V was cut by 2 bases and J by 4 bases, with 14 bases left in between. Germline V gene lookup returns CDR1 MNHEY and CDR2 SVGAGI.